The clone carrying this T cell receptor beta chain was counted only a few times. As processed by the authors: The authors estimated nucleated cell counts from reference gene primer amplification. TCRdb keeps only in-frame clones here, not all; method: immunoSEQ multiplex PCR. That table supplies the V and J calls and clone size; D and trimming were determined from the DNA. Among about 260,000 clones listed, under 90% were seen once. This record comes from a study of blood T cell repertoires in COVID-19. The CDR3 is 15 residues long. Trimming removed 3 bases from V and 4 bases from J; junction bases left unmatched: 8. CDR1 and CDR2 (germline): GTSNPN, SVGIG (reference sequence).

The rearrangement joins TRBV30 to TRBJ1-5, with 8 bases matching TRBD1. The sequence was collected from a man aged 25 to 45 with acute COVID-19. Specimen: PBMCs or T cells enriched from blood (not recorded which). DNA for the CDR3: TGTGCCTGGAGCAAGCGGACAGGGTTTAATCAGCCCCAGCATTTT. Residues: CAWSKRTGFNQPQHF.